This T cell receptor beta chain was retrieved from a study of monozygotic twins with inflammatory bowel disease. Study conclusions and caveats: With inverse Simpson as the measure, TCRbeta diversity was lower in IBD patients than in healthy co-twins. People with IBD had fewer clonotypes in common with others than healthy twins did, especially with disease activity.

Every sample had its cDNA made across eight separate reactions. UMIs were attached via template switching, each with a 6-nucleotide sample barcode. From the 5' RACE reads, TCRdb lists one entry per CDR3 protein and no DNA. The repertoire table contains approximately 330,000 distinct CDR3 sequences. The CDR3 spans 15 residues. Germline V gives CDR1 SGHTA, CDR2 FQGNSA. Notes on this clonotype: Its antigen is currently unknown.

The sample comprised blood. V and J are TRBV7-2 and TRBJ2-4; TCRdb indicates TRBD2, and absent DNA this call remains unverified. This clonotype was obtained from a human donor with ulcerative colitis or Crohn's disease, or a healthy co-twin of an affected twin (not recorded which). CDR3 amino acids: CASSFQLAGVNIQYF.